These 4 T cell receptor beta chains were sequenced from one sample in a study of shared clonotypes between healthy human individuals. Sequenced by immunoSEQ multiplex PCR; TCRdb stores in-frame clones only, minus some. The sample includes 1,400,000 or so clones, approximately 98.5% seen only once; the top ten take roughly 0.36%. The sequencing sample was made of naive CD4+ T cells sorted from blood. Regarding subset: CD45RA+ positively selected. The receptors were gathered from a man younger than 40 in good health.

V gene TRBV30 combines with J gene TRBJ2-7; perhaps TRBD2 as D (5 bases). CDR1 is GTSNPN, CDR2 SVGIG, per germline (reference sequence). Trimming left V 1 base short and J 2 bases short, with 12 bases between. There are 14 residues in the CDR3. CDR3 DNA sequence: TGTGCCTGGAGTGGGACTTTCACCACCTACGAGCAGTACTTC. Its translation: CAWSGTFTTYEQYF.

This clone was picked up one time. The CDR3 DNA follows: TGCGCCAGCAGCTGGACAGGGGGCAGCACAGATACGCAGTATTTT. Its translation is CASSWTGGSTDTQYF. The rearrangement uses TRBV5-1 and TRBJ2-3; 11 bases align to TRBD1. With V trimmed by 3 bases and J by 0 bases, 0 bases remained unmatched. CDR1 and CDR2 (germline): SGHRS, YFSETQ. This CDR3 has 15 residues.

The rearrangement uses TRBV7-9 and TRBJ2-7; 7 bases are a match to TRBD1. This CDR3 comprises 15 residues. CDR1 and CDR2 from the germline V gene are SEHNR and FQNEAQ (reference sequence). Trimming cost V 1 base and J 1 base; bases outside gene matches: 4. Written as DNA, the CDR3 is TGTGCCAGCAGCTTAGTCTCCAGGGGGTCCTACGAGCAGTACTTC. This gives the protein CASSLVSRGSYEQYF.

The chain is built from TRBV28 and TRBJ1-5; tentatively, D is TRBD1 (6 bases). From germline, CDR1 is MDHEN and CDR2 SYDVKM. V lost 5 bases and J lost 6, with 11 bases in between. This CDR3 is built from 13 residues. The CDR3, as DNA: TGTGCCAGCAGTCCGACACAGGGTCAGCCCCAGCATTTT. Amino acids: CASSPTQGQPQHF.